This TCR beta chain is from a study of blood T cells in healthy people across ages. The authors ran a second PCR of about 6 to 11 cycles using a sample-barcoded 5' primer and a J-beta primer mix. A single record per CDR3 protein comes from TCRdb applying MiXCR to the 5' RACE reads. Here the sample spans roughly 500,000 distinct CDR3 sequences, 25% to 30% being singletons. This CDR3 has 17 residues. V shed 4 bases and J shed 0 bases, with 17 bases lying between them. Germline CDR1 LGHNA, CDR2 YNFKEQ. Sequencing was carried out using blood. V is TRBV4-2 and J is TRBJ2-3; D perhaps matches TRBD2 (6 bases). The receptor's source is a woman in her 70s in good health. The CDR3 coding sequence is TGTGCCAGCAGCCCGCTAACCCGGGACTTTAGCACAGATACGCAGTATTTT. It specifies CASSPLTRDFSTDTQYF.